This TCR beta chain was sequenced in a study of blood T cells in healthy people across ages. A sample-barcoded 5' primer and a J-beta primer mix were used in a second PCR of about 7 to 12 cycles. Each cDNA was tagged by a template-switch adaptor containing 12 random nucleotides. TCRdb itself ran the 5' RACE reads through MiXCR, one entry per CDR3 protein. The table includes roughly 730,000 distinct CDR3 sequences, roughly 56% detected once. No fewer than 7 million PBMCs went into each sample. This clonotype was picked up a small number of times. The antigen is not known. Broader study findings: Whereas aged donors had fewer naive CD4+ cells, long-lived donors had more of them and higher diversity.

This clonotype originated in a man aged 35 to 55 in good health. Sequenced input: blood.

Here the CDR3 DNA reads TGTGCCAGCAGTTTGGGTGGAGGGCGGTATGGCTACACCTTC. It encodes CASSLGGGRYGYTF. V gene TRBV27 combines with J gene TRBJ1-2; D is unclear. Germline CDR1 is MNHEY and CDR2 is SMNVEV (reference sequence). V was shortened by 3 bases and J by 5 bases, with 13 bases between the two germline ends. The CDR3 sequence is 14 residues long.